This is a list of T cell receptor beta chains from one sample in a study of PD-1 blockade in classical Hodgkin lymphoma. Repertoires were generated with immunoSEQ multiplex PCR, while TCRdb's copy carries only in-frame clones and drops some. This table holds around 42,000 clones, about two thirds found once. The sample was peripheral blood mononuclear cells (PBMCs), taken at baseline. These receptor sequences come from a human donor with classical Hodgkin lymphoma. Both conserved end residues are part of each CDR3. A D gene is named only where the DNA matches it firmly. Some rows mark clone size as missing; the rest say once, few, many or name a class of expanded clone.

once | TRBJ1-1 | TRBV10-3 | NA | CANHPPGLISEAFF | TGTGCTAACCATCCTCCAGGGTTAATCTCTGAAGCTTTCTTT
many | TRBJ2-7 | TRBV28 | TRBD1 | CASSGYTLDRAFYEQYF | TGTGCCAGCAGTGGATATACCTTGGACAGGGCCTTCTACGAGCAGTACTTC
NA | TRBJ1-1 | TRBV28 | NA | CANPNLNTEAFF | TGTGCCAACCCGAATTTGAACACTGAAGCTTTCTTT
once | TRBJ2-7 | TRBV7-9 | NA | CASSTGTVPYEQYF | TGTGCCAGCAGTACCGGGACGGTCCCCTACGAGCAGTACTTC
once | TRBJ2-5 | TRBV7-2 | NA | CASSSGPHEGTQYF | TGTGCCAGCAGCTCCGGGCCTCACGAGGGGACCCAGTACTTC
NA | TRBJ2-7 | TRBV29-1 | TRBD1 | CSVRTQGTVPTLFYEQYF | TGCAGCGTGCGGACACAGGGGACAGTCCCGACTCTATTCTACGAGCAGTACTTC
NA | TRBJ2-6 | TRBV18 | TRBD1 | CASTGQGTYGANVLTF | TGTGCCAGCACCGGACAGGGAACATATGGGGCCAACGTCCTGACTTTC
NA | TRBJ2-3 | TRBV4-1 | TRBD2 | CASSQVYKAGGITDTQYF | TGCGCCAGCAGCCAAGTCTATAAGGCGGGAGGTATCACAGATACGCAGTATTTT
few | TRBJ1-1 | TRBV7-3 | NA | CASSLGGPNTEAFF | TGTGCCAGCAGCTTAGGGGGCCCGAACACTGAAGCTTTCTTT
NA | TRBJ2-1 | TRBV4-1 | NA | CASSQELYNEQFF | TGCGCCAGCAGCCAAGAACTTTACAATGAGCAGTTCTTC
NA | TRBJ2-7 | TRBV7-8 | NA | CASSRGFSYEQYF | TGTGCCAGCAGCCGGGGGTTCTCCTACGAGCAGTACTTC
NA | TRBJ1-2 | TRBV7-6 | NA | CASSLEPLSEVKGYGYTF | TGTGCCAGCAGCTTAGAGCCCTTGAGCGAAGTAAAGGGCTATGGCTACACCTTC
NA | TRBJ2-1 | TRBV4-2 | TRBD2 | CASSPSYGGVIKNEQFF | TGTGCCAGCAGCCCATCATACGGGGGGGTGATAAAGAATGAGCAGTTCTTC
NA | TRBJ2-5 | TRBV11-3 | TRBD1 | CASSFSGQGAGETQYF | TGTGCCAGCAGCTTCTCCGGACAGGGGGCTGGAGAGACCCAGTACTTC
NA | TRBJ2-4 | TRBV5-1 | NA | CASSRDGGAKNIQYF | TGCGCCAGCAGCCGAGACGGTGGGGCTAAAAACATTCAGTACTTC
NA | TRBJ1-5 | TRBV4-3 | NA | CASSQDRGGGNQPQHF | TGCGCCAGCAGCCAAGATCGTGGTGGGGGCAATCAGCCCCAGCATTTT